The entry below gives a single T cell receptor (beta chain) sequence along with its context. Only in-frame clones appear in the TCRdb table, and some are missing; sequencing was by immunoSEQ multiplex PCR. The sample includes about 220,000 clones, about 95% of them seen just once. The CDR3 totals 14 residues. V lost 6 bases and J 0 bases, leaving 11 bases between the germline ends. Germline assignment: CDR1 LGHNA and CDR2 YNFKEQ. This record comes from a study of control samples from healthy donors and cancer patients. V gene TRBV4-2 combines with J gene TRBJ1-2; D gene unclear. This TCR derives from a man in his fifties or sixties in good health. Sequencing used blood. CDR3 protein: CASSSYGTNYGYTF. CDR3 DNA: TGTGCCAGCAGTTCATACGGGACTAACTATGGCTACACCTTC.